This T cell receptor beta chain was profiled in a study of immune heterogeneity within non-small cell lung tumors. This clonotype has just a few counts. Looked up from germline, CDR1 is SEHNR and CDR2 is FQNEAQ (reference sequence). The CDR3 loop spans 13 amino acids. V gave up 5 bases and J gave up 7 bases, with 14 bases separating them. Bulk tumor genomic DNA, 600 to 650 ng per sample, was used as template. Several far-apart biopsies were taken per primary tumor during surgery. The cohort was untreated, with newly diagnosed non-small cell lung cancer undergoing curative surgery. TCR beta CDR3 regions came from multiplex PCR with 32 forward V and 13 reverse J primers. A single record per CDR3 protein comes from TCRdb applying MiXCR to the multiplex PCR reads. This table holds roughly 10,000 distinct CDR3 sequences, approximately 26% found once.

Sequenced material: lung tumor tissue. This sequence was found in a woman aged 45 to 65 with non-small cell lung cancer. This chain links TRBV7-9 with TRBJ1-1, with D uncertain. The CDR3 protein is CASSQMGRNEAFF. The CDR3 DNA reads as TGTGCCAGCAGCCAAATGGGTCGGAATGAAGCTTTCTTT.